The 14 T cell receptor beta chains listed next were all sequenced from one sample in a study of control samples from healthy donors and cancer patients. Sequencing was performed with immunoSEQ multiplex PCR; in TCRdb, only in-frame clones are kept and a portion is missing. The repertoire has 130,000 to 150,000 clones, approximately 86% of them found once; the top ten carry approximately 8.6%. Sequencing was performed on blood. All receptors come from a woman aged 25-40 years in good health.

V is TRBV7-9 and J is TRBJ1-4; D is ambiguous. Trimming took 2 bases from V and 1 from J, leaving 8 bases between them. This CDR3 comprises 15 residues. The germline CDR1 and CDR2 sequences are SEHNR and FQNEAQ (reference sequence). This CDR3 reads CASSLLGGTNEKLFF. CDR3 nucleotides: TGTGCCAGCAGCTTATTGGGAGGAACTAATGAAAAACTGTTTTTT.

The rearrangement joins TRBV6-4 to TRBJ1-3; D is ambiguous. The length of the CDR3 is 17 residues. Germline CDR1 is MRHNA and CDR2 is SNTAGT. Trimming removed 0 bases from V and 0 bases from J, with 12 bases in between. The CDR3 region is CASSDSSQPSSGNTIYF. CDR3 coding DNA: TGTGCCAGCAGTGACTCGTCACAGCCGAGCTCTGGAAACACCATATATTTT.

The chain recombines TRBV3-1 (or the pseudogene TRBV3-2) with TRBJ2-2, with 8 bases fitting TRBD1. Germline CDR1 and CDR2: LGHDT and YNNKEL (reference sequence). This CDR3 has 18 residues. V gave up 0 bases and J gave up 5 bases; unmatched junction bases: 11. The CDR3 spells CASSQEGWRQGRTGELFF. In DNA, the CDR3 is TGTGCCAGCAGCCAAGAAGGGTGGAGACAGGGGCGAACCGGGGAGCTGTTTTTT.

This chain links TRBV19 with TRBJ2-3; 7 bases map to TRBD2. The CDR3 consists of 12 residues. V lost 5 bases, J lost 6 bases, and 2 bases stayed unmatched. Germline CDR1 and CDR2: LNHDA and SQIVND (reference sequence). CDR3 bases: TGTGCCAGTAGTGCCGGGGGGGATACGCAGTATTTT. Its translation: CASSAGGDTQYF.

The chain links TRBV5-1 to TRBJ2-2; TRBD1 might be the D (6 bases). With 0 bases removed from V and 0 bases from J, the gap between germline ends came to 6 bases. The CDR3 consists of 15 residues. From germline, CDR1 is SGHRS and CDR2 YFSETQ. CDR3 sequence (DNA): TGCGCCAGCAGCTTGGACAGGGCGAACACCGGGGAGCTGTTTTTT. Translation gives CASSLDRANTGELFF.

This CDR3 is CASSRTSGRVDEQFF. CDR3 sequence (DNA): TGCGCCAGCAGCAGGACTAGCGGGAGGGTGGATGAGCAGTTCTTC. The chain uses TRBV5-1 and TRBJ2-1; 15 bases fit TRBD2. J lost 8 bases, V lost 4 bases, and 4 bases had no gene match. The CDR3 sequence is 15 residues long. Germline CDR1 SGHRS, CDR2 YFSETQ.

The rearrangement joins TRBV30 to TRBJ2-3; tentative D call: TRBD2 (5 bases). Germline V gene data show CDR1 as GTSNPN and CDR2 as SVGIG (reference sequence). This CDR3 is 15 amino acids long. Trimming stripped 0 bases from V and 1 base from J, with 11 bases between. The CDR3 spells CAWSVRGIRTDTQYF. The CDR3 bases are TGTGCCTGGAGTGTAAGAGGGATCCGCACAGATACGCAGTATTTT.

V is TRBV5-1 and J is TRBJ2-7; no reliable D call. Germline CDR1 is SGHRS and CDR2 is YFSETQ. The CDR3 loop spans 15 amino acids. Trimming removed 5 bases from V and 4 bases from J, with 19 bases in between. CDR3 nucleotide sequence: TGCGCCAGCAGACTTACAGCCGATACCCGATACGAGCAGTACTTC. Protein product: CASRLTADTRYEQYF.

This rearrangement joins TRBV5-4 to TRBJ1-1; 8 bases are a match to TRBD1. This CDR3 has 13 residues. Losses at the gene ends were 3 bases for V and 5 bases for J; bases not matched to a gene: 3. CDR1 and CDR2 (germline): SGHNT, YYREEE (reference sequence). DNA for the CDR3: TGTGCCAGCAGCTCGGACAGGGTTACTGAAGCTTTCTTT. Translated, it gives CASSSDRVTEAFF.

The chain has TRBV29-1 and TRBJ2-7, with a weak D call TRBD1 (5 bases). This CDR3 is built from 13 residues. Germline-derived CDR1 and CDR2 are SQVTM and ANQGSEA. Trimming removed 4 bases from V and 3 bases from J, with 13 bases in between. CDR3 DNA: TGCAGCGTTGCTGATGACAGAAGCTACGAGCAGTACTTC. Translating gives CSVADDRSYEQYF.

This chain joins TRBV19 and TRBJ2-5, with 7 bases matching TRBD1. The CDR3 covers 15 residues. The trim removed 1 base at V and 5 bases at J, leaving 7 bases unmatched. From germline, CDR1 is LNHDA and CDR2 SQIVND (reference sequence). The CDR3 DNA is TGTGCCAGTAGTATAGCCCTACAGGGGTGGGAGACCCAGTACTTC. Translated, it gives CASSIALQGWETQYF.

The chain couples TRBV6-5 to TRBJ1-1; TRBD1 matches at 7 bases. V shed 8 bases, J shed 5 bases, and the junction held 11 bases outside the gene matches. CDR1 is MNHEY and CDR2 is SVGAGI in the germline V gene. The CDR3 extends over 14 amino acids. The CDR3 bases are TGTGCCAGCCTAGGGGGCGGGTTTCAGACTGAAGCTTTCTTT. Translating it yields CASLGGGFQTEAFF.

This chain's CDR3 is CASSGTWTGGDEQYF. The CDR3 DNA sequence: TGTGCCAGCAGCGGTACTTGGACAGGGGGGGACGAGCAGTACTTC. The rearrangement joins TRBV6-5 to TRBJ2-7; 10 bases are shared with TRBD1. The junction had 10 bases not matched to a gene; V was cut back by 6 bases and J by 5 bases. The CDR3 spans 15 residues. Per the germline V gene, CDR1 is MNHEY and CDR2 is SVGAGI.

As to this clone: Other DNA sequences within the sample encode an identical CDR3. CDR3 DNA: TGTGCCAGCAGCTTGGTCCCTAGCGGGAGCTCCTACAATGAGCAGTTCTTC. Protein: CASSLVPSGSSYNEQFF. The chain links TRBV5-5 to TRBJ2-1; 10 positions agree with TRBD2. Germline V lookup: CDR1 SGHKS, CDR2 YYEKEE (reference sequence). The length of the CDR3 is 17 residues. The V gene end was trimmed by 0 bases and the J gene end by 0 bases; junction bases not matched to a gene: 3.